One and the same sample provided the 19 T cell receptor beta chains below, sequenced in a study of human T cells and chemical hapten exposure (dated by TCRdb to about 2021). The sample's time point label, in plain terms: pre-sensitization, week 0. Taken with the paper, the label for treatment or condition translates to: therapeutic diphenylcyclopropenone sensitization with weekly scalp DPC. Receptor amplification or capture employed RACE. Sequencing was performed on a NextSeq 500. TCRdb applied fastp at Q25 and MiXCR to the public reads, then kept only in-frame beta chains. One record per CDR3 amino acid sequence lists the most common genes and DNA. Across this sample there are 300,000 to 450,000 distinct CDR3 sequences, with about 5% seen only once. The ten largest clones represent under 9.5% of the sample. Sequenced here: whole blood, sampled in connection with sensitization to the hapten diphenylcyclopropenone (DPC). These receptor sequences come from a young woman with alopecia areata. Some clones in this sample may be carry-over from other donors' samples.

This clonotype was seen more than once but under ten times. This chain links TRBV29-1 with TRBJ2-3, with 8 bases matching TRBD1. The CDR3 is 14 residues long. The germline V gene has CDR1 SQVTM and CDR2 ANQGSEA. Trimming took 6 bases from V and 1 from J; bases not matched to a gene: 6. CDR3: CSVAGGAGTDTQYF. CDR3 DNA sequence: TGCAGCGTAGCAGGGGGCGCGGGCACAGATACGCAGTATTTT.

This clonotype was detected many times. The rearrangement links TRBV7-2 to TRBJ2-5; TRBD2 matches at 8 bases. CDR1 and CDR2 from the germline V gene are SGHTA and FQGNSA. The CDR3 has 15 amino acids. The junction had 8 bases not matched to a gene; V was cut back by 5 bases and J by 3 bases. Written as DNA, the CDR3 is TGTGCCAGCAGCAAAACTAGCGGAGACAAAGAGACCCAGTACTTC. Protein sequence: CASSKTSGDKETQYF.

With regard to this clonotype: An end of the junction does not agree with germline; a read error may underlie this. The V and J genes are TRBV5-6 and TRBJ2-1; D is uncertain. The germline CDR1 and CDR2 sequences are SGHDT and YYEEEE. The CDR3 length is 17 residues. CDR3 loop: CASSSYRGTVLYNEQFF. DNA for the CDR3: TGTGCCAGCAGCTCGTACCGTGGAACTGTCCTCTACAATGAACAGTTCTTC.

The chain uses TRBV7-2 and TRBJ1-5; D gene ambiguous. V was clipped by 0 bases and J by 6 bases, with 15 bases between them. This CDR3 comprises 16 residues. Germline V gene lookup returns CDR1 SGHTA and CDR2 FQGNSA. CDR3 nucleotides: TGTGCCAGCAGCTTAGCCGCGCCGTCGGGAGGTCAGCCCCAGCATTTT. It encodes CASSLAAPSGGQPQHF.

V gene TRBV10-2 combines with J gene TRBJ2-3; TRBD1 or TRBD2 may be the D gene (5 bases each). This CDR3 region has 17 residues. Germline CDR1 is WSHSY and CDR2 is SAAADI. Trimming removed 3 bases at V and 2 bases at J, with 18 bases between. DNA for the CDR3: TGCGCCAGCAGTGAACCCCCACAAGGGACCTTCACAGATACGCAGTATTTT. It yields the protein CASSEPPQGTFTDTQYF.

This clonotype was observed a handful of times. The V call is TRBV20-1, the J call TRBJ1-3, with TRBD1 as a possible D gene (5 bases). Germline lookup yields CDR1 DFQATT and CDR2 SNEGSKA (reference sequence). CDR3 length: 15 residues. The V end lost 6 bases, the J end lost 2 bases, and 17 bases lay between the germline ends. CDR3 DNA: TGCAGTGCAGTTACCGGGACGGAGACTGGAAACACCATATATTTT. It yields the protein CSAVTGTETGNTIYF.

Many counts were recorded for this clonotype. This chain links TRBV12-3 or TRBV12-4 with TRBJ1-1; D is uncertain. The CDR3 is made up of 13 amino acids. Trimming removed 7 bases from V and 4 bases from J, with 13 bases in between. CDR3 amino acids: CASISWEGTEAFF. The CDR3 nucleotides are TGTGCCAGCATCTCTTGGGAGGGCACTGAAGCTTTCTTT.

This clonotype was seen repeatedly, ten times or more. The chain combines TRBV29-1 with TRBJ1-2, with D perhaps TRBD1 (5 bases). The V gene lost 6 bases and the J gene lost 3 bases, with 14 bases spanning the gap. This CDR3 spans 13 amino acids. Per germline, CDR1 SQVTM and CDR2 ANQGSEA. CDR3 sequence: CSVILGGDYGYTF. The CDR3 region has the DNA TGCAGCGTCATCCTCGGGGGAGACTATGGCTACACCTTC. Full variable domain (rest looked up from reference TRBV29-1 and TRBJ1-2): SAVISQKPSRDICQRGTSLTIQCQVDSQVTMMFWYRQQPGQSLTLIATANQGSEATYESGFVIDKFPISRPNLTFSTLTVSNMSPEDSSIYLCSVILGGDYGYTFGSGTRLTVV.

This clonotype was seen only a few times. CDR3 sequence (DNA): TGTGCCAGCAGTTTATCGGAGAACACCTACGAGCAGTACTTC. Amino acids: CASSLSENTYEQYF. V and J are TRBV27 and TRBJ2-7, with D uncertain. The CDR3 runs to 14 residues. Germline V gene lookup returns CDR1 MNHEY and CDR2 SMNVEV (reference sequence). Trimming stripped 0 bases from V and 2 bases from J, with 8 bases between.

This rearrangement joins TRBV20-1 to TRBJ2-4, with D possibly being TRBD1 (5 bases). V was shortened by 1 base and J by 8 bases, with 21 bases between the two germline ends. The germline V gene encodes CDR1 DFQATT and CDR2 SNEGSKA (reference sequence). This CDR3 spans 16 amino acids. The CDR3: CSARGVQAGSQDIQYF. CDR3 DNA sequence: TGCAGTGCTAGAGGGGTACAGGCAGGATCTCAGGACATTCAGTACTTC.

This clonotype was found a few times. The chain has TRBV20-1 and TRBJ2-7; 13 bases align to TRBD2. Germline loops: CDR1 DFQATT, CDR2 SNEGSKA (reference sequence). V lost 2 bases to trimming and J lost 3 bases; unmatched junction nucleotides: 10. The CDR3 has 17 amino acids. The CDR3 DNA is TGCAGTGCTAGAAGGACTAGCGGGGGCCCTACCGTCTACGAGCAGTACTTC. It specifies CSARRTSGGPTVYEQYF.

About this clonotype itself: Being one base from a much bigger clone, this may be a read error. The genes are TRBV6-6 and TRBJ1-2; 7 nucleotides match TRBD1. Germline trimming cut 10 bases from V and 4 bases from J; bases unmatched to any gene: 6. Germline V gene lookup returns CDR1 MNHNY and CDR2 SVGAGI (reference sequence). This CDR3 spans 12 amino acids. In DNA, the CDR3 is TGTGCCACCGGACAGGAAGGCTATGGCTACACCTTC. Protein sequence: CATGQEGYGYTF.

This clonotype has only a few counts. The chain employs TRBV19 and TRBJ1-5; 11 bases are a match to TRBD1. CDR3 length: 15 amino acids. The J segment lost 6 bases and the V segment lost 7 bases, leaving 8 bases of the junction unmatched. Germline lookup yields CDR1 LNHDA and CDR2 SQIVND (reference sequence). DNA of the CDR3: TGTGCCAGTAACTCAAGGACAGGGGGCGGTCAGCCCCAGCATTTT. It encodes CASNSRTGGGQPQHF.

This clonotype showed up many times. The V and J genes are TRBV10-3 and TRBJ2-1, with D tentatively TRBD1 (6 bases). This CDR3 is 16 amino acids long. The V gene lost 0 bases and the J gene lost 8 bases, with 17 bases spanning the gap. Germline V gene data show CDR1 as ENHRY and CDR2 as SYGVKD. The CDR3 nucleotides read TGTGCCATCAGTGAGTCGAGGAATCCCAGGGGCGATGAGCAGTTCTTC. This codes for CAISESRNPRGDEQFF.

This clonotype was detected ten times or more. The chain is built from TRBV14 and TRBJ2-3; TRBD1 matches 8 bases. V lost 6 bases to trimming and J lost 4 bases; unmatched junction nucleotides: 3. The CDR3 sequence is 13 residues long. Germline CDR1 is SGHDN and CDR2 is FVKESK. CDR3 loop: CASRMTGADTQYF. As DNA, the CDR3 is TGTGCCAGCAGGATGACAGGGGCAGATACGCAGTATTTT.

This clonotype occurred a few times. This rearrangement joins TRBV4-3 to TRBJ1-5; 7 nucleotides align to TRBD1. Germline assignment: CDR1 LGHNA and CDR2 YSLEER. This CDR3 comprises 14 residues. V trimming: 1 base; J trimming: 7 bases; junction bases outside the gene matches: 4. In nucleotides, the CDR3 is TGCGCCAGCAGCCAAGGGGGAGGGGGCCAGCCCCAGCATTTT. The encoded protein is CASSQGGGGQPQHF.

This clonotype has just a few counts. The chain couples TRBV7-3 to TRBJ1-6; D uncertain. CDR3 size: 17 residues. V was cut by 4 bases and J by 7 bases, with 20 bases left in between. The germline V gene has CDR1 SGHTA and CDR2 FQGTGA. CDR3 residues: CASSSKAGTEKNSPLHF. The CDR3 DNA follows: TGTGCCAGCAGCTCAAAAGCCGGTACAGAAAAAAATTCACCCCTCCACTTT. Based on the CDR3 plus reference TRBV7-3 and TRBJ1-6, the full variable domain is GAGVSQTPSNKVTEKGKYVELRCDPISGHTALYWYRQSLGQGPEFLIYFQGTGAADDSGLPNDRFFAVRPEGSVSTLKIQRTERGDSAVYLCASSSKAGTEKNSPLHFGNGTRLTVT.

This clonotype was recorded a few times. The chain joins TRBV5-1 to TRBJ2-5, with 10 bases aligning to TRBD1. Per germline, CDR1 SGHRS and CDR2 YFSETQ. There are 18 residues in the CDR3. J was trimmed by 5 bases and V by 0 bases; bases with no gene match: 13. Written as DNA, the CDR3 is TGCGCCAGCAGCTTGGGAATGGGACAGGGGCAATTTCGGGAGACCCAGTACTTC. This gives the protein CASSLGMGQGQFRETQYF.

This clonotype was picked up many times. This CDR3 reads CASSQDRGAYNYGYTF. DNA of the CDR3: TGTGCCAGCAGCCAAGATCGAGGCGCCTATAACTATGGCTACACCTTC. The chain couples TRBV3-1 to TRBJ1-2; D gene uncertain. Germline-derived CDR1 and CDR2 are LGHDT and YNNKEL (reference sequence). The CDR3 length is 16 residues. The V and J ends lost 0 bases and 1 base respectively, with 12 bases between them.